Below, 6 T cell receptor beta chains from the same sample are listed, as sequenced in a study of cytomegalovirus exposure and HLA in healthy donors (dated by TCRdb to the late 2010s). Libraries came from the immunoSEQ multiplex PCR assay. For the multiplex PCR, a mixture combining 60 forward primers for TCR Vbeta segments and 13 reverse primers for TCR Jbeta segments was used. TCRdb re-hosts the immuneACCESS table, in-frame sequences only. Its copies lack some clones; in the studies checked, an unresolved V gene accounts for under half of them, and the cause for the rest is not known. This sample comprises 80,000 to 90,000 clones, roughly 76% of them detected only once. The ten biggest clones cover around 1.9% of the sample. The sequencing input was PBMCs. The receptors were gathered from a woman in her twenties or thirties in good health and CMV-seronegative.

V gene TRBV2 combines with J gene TRBJ1-2; D unclear. Trimming cost V 8 bases and J 2 bases, with 15 bases left between them. Germline assignment: CDR1 SNHLY and CDR2 FYNNEI. There are 14 residues in the CDR3. In DNA form, the CDR3 reads TGTGCCAGCGAGAGAGAGCAGGTCAACTATGGCTACACCTTC. It is translated as CASEREQVNYGYTF.

V and J are TRBV28 and TRBJ2-2, with 9 nucleotides matching TRBD1. There are 17 residues in the CDR3. CDR1 is MDHEN and CDR2 is SYDVKM in the germline V gene. Trimming at V came to 5 bases and at J to 1 base, leaving 8 bases not matched to a gene. The DNA for the CDR3 is TGTGCCAGCAGTACTTTAGGACAGGGGATGAACACCGGGGAGCTGTTTTTT. Translation: CASSTLGQGMNTGELFF.

The rearrangement joins TRBV6-1 to TRBJ2-1; a possible D gene is TRBD1 (6 bases). The length of the CDR3 is 16 residues. Germline V gene data show CDR1 as MNHNS and CDR2 as SASEGT. Deletions cut 0 bases from V and 3 bases from J, with 12 bases between. CDR3 nucleotide sequence: TGTGCCAGCAGTGAAGCCCGGGGACAAATCTACAATGAGCAGTTCTTC. Its translation is CASSEARGQIYNEQFF.

This clone has a handful of counts. The chain joins TRBV19 to TRBJ2-1; 9 bases fit TRBD1. The CDR3 sequence is 14 residues long. V shed 3 bases and J 9 bases; nucleotides not matched to a gene: 6. In germline, CDR1 is LNHDA, CDR2 SQIVND (reference sequence). The CDR3 DNA follows: TGTGCCAGTAGTATCGCCGGGACAGGGACTGAGCAGTTCTTC. Amino acids: CASSIAGTGTEQFF.

This chain uses TRBV9 with TRBJ1-1, with 10 positions matching TRBD1. V shed 4 bases, J shed 5 bases, and the junction held 8 bases outside the gene matches. This CDR3 spans 15 amino acids. Germline V gives CDR1 SGDLS, CDR2 YYNGEE. The CDR3 bases are TGTGCCAGCAGCTACCGGGACAGGGGAGATACTGAAGCTTTCTTT. This gives the protein CASSYRDRGDTEAFF. The full variable domain, with the rest looked up from reference TRBV9 and TRBJ1-1, is DSGVTQTPKHLITATGQRVTLRCSPRSGDLSVYWYQQSLDQGLQFLIQYYNGEERAKGNILERFSAQQFPDLHSELNLSSLELGDSALYFCASSYRDRGDTEAFFGQGTRLTVV.

CDR3 residues: CASSAGRVYSGNTIYF. The CDR3 DNA reads TGTGCCAGCAGCGCAGGCAGGGTCTACTCTGGAAACACCATATATTTT. This rearrangement joins TRBV7-2 to TRBJ1-3, with TRBD1 as a possible D gene (5 bases). Germline V gene data show CDR1 as SGHTA and CDR2 as FQGNSA. The V and J ends lost 5 bases and 0 bases respectively, with 14 bases between them. The CDR3 totals 16 residues.